Here is one T cell receptor beta chain with its context. The CDR3 spans 15 residues. Germline CDR1 reads KGHDR; CDR2 reads SFDVKD. Trimming left V 4 bases short and J 4 bases short, with 13 bases between. The sample is drawn from a study of T cell responses to AZD1222 COVID-19 vaccine. The table came from immunoSEQ multiplex PCR; TCRdb's copy has only in-frame clones and leaves some out. The sample records around 220,000 clones, approximately 94% being singletons. The sequence derives from an adult who received the MenACWY meningococcal vaccine as a control. The chain carries TRBV24-1 and TRBJ1-5; D may be TRBD1 (6 bases). This specimen was peripheral blood, taken 28 days after the second dose of the MenACWY control vaccine. The CDR3, as DNA: TGTGCCACCAGTGACACAACAGGGACGAATCAGCCCCAGCATTTT. Translation: CATSDTTGTNQPQHF.